This T cell receptor beta chain was identified in a study of cytomegalovirus exposure and HLA in healthy donors. The study, taken as a whole, reports: The study recorded 160 or so TCR beta chains that were cytomegalovirus-associated. In vitro assays verified that a few CMV-associated chains recognized CMV antigens specifically.

A remark on this clone: No antigen is known for it.

Sequencing was performed with immunoSEQ multiplex PCR; in TCRdb, only in-frame clones are kept and a portion is missing. The table lists around 250,000 clones, 90% of them singletons, with around 0.34% in the top ten. The CDR3 runs to 17 residues. Germline CDR1 reads SGHRS; CDR2 reads YFSETQ. The V end lost 3 bases, the J end lost 1 base, and 18 bases lay between the germline ends. This sequence was found in a woman under 30 in good health and CMV-seronegative. The chain couples TRBV5-1 to TRBJ2-3; possibly TRBD1 for D (5 bases). The sequenced sample consisted of PBMCs. Here the CDR3 reads CASSSQVPLFRTDTQYF. In nucleotides, the CDR3 is TGCGCCAGCAGCTCACAGGTCCCCCTATTTCGCACAGATACGCAGTATTTT.